This T cell receptor beta chain appears in the sequencing data of a study of shared clonotypes between healthy human individuals. Study as a whole: The plates for each donor numbered three CD4 naive, three CD4 memory, two CD8 naive and one CD8 memory.

CD45RA+ naive and CD45RA-negative memory subsets were separated from CD4+ cells. Assay: immunoSEQ multiplex PCR; the TCRdb copy retains only in-frame clones and omits some. The table lists over a million clones, approximately 80% of them singletons. Germline loops: CDR1 SGDLS, CDR2 YYNGEE. V gave up 0 bases and J gave up 1 base, with 9 bases separating them. The CDR3 totals 15 residues. The sequence was obtained from a man aged 18 to 35 in good health. Some clones in this sample may be carry-over from other donors' samples. The rearrangement links TRBV9 to TRBJ2-3, with D maybe TRBD2 (5 bases). The sample consisted of memory CD4+ T cells from PBMCs. Subset: CD45RA-negative fraction. DNA for the CDR3: TGTGCCAGCAGCGTAGAGTTAGCGCGCACAGATACGCAGTATTTT. It yields the protein CASSVELARTDTQYF. The complete variable domain, with remaining parts taken from reference TRBV9 and TRBJ2-3, reads DSGVTQTPKHLITATGQRVTLRCSPRSGDLSVYWYQQSLDQGLQFLIQYYNGEERAKGNILERFSAQQFPDLHSELNLSSLELGDSALYFCASSVELARTDTQYFGPGTRLTVL.